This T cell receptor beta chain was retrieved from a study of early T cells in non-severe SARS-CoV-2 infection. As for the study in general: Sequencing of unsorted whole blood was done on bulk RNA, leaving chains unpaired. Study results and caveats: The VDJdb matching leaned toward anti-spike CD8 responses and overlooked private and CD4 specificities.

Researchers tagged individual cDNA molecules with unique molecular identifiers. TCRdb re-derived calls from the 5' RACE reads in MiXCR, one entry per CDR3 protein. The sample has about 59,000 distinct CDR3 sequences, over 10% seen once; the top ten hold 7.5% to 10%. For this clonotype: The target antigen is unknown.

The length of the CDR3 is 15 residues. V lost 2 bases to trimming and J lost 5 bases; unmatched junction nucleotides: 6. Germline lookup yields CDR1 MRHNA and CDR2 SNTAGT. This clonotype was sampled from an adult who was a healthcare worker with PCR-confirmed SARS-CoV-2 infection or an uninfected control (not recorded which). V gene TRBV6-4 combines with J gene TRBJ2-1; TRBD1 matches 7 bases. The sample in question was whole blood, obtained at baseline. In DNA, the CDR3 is TGTGCCAGCAGTGACACCCGGGACAGAAACAATGAGCAGTTCTTC. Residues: CASSDTRDRNNEQFF.